There are a few counts of the clone carrying this T cell receptor (beta chain). This sample is drawn from a study of blood T cell repertoires in COVID-19. Overall study context: COVID-19 samples collected from the United States, Italy and Spain covered acute and convalescent phases. T cells, B-cell-depleted T cells, or PBMCs supplied cDNA or gDNA.

The CDR3 has 17 amino acids. Germline CDR1 is SEHNR and CDR2 is FQNEAQ (reference sequence). Unmatched junction bases numbered 13, after V lost 5 bases and J lost 6 bases. Original data processing: The assay estimated nucleated cells by amplifying reference gene primers. The data were produced by immunoSEQ multiplex PCR, yet TCRdb's version contains in-frame clones alone and is incomplete. The DNA gave D and trimming, while V, J and clone size come from that table. The sample has fewer than 120,000 clones; 88% are singletons. V is TRBV7-9 and J is TRBJ2-3; 11 bases line up with TRBD2. This receptor was obtained from a woman in her forties or fifties with acute or convalescent COVID-19. Sequences were obtained from peripheral blood. As DNA, the CDR3 is TGTGCCAGCAGCCAAACTAGCGGGAGCCTTCTCAGGGATACGCAGTATTTT. Encoded protein: CASSQTSGSLLRDTQYF.